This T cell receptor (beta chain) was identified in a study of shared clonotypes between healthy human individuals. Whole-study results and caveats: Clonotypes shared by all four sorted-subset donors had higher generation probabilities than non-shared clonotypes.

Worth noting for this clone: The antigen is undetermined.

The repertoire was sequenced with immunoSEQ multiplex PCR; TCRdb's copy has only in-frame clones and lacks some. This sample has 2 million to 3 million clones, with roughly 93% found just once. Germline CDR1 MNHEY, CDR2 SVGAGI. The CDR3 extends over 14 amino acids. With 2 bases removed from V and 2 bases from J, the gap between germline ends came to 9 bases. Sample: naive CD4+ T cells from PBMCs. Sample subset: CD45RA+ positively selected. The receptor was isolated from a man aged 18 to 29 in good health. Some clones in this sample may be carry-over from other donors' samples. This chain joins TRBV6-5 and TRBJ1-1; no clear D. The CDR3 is CASSYGQANTEAFF. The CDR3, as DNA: TGTGCCAGCAGTTACGGCCAAGCTAACACTGAAGCTTTCTTT.